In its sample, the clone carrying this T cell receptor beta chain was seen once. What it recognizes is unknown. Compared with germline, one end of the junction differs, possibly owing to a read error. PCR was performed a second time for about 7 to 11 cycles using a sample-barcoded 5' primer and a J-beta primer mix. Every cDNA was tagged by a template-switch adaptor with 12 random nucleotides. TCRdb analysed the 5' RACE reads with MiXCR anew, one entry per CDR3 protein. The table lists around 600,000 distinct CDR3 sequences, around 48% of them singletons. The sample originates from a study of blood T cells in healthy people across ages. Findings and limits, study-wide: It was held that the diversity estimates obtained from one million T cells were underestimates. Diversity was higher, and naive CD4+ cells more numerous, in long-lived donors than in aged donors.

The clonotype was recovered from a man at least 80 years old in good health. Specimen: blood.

The CDR3, as DNA: TGTACCAGCAGCCAAAGCGGAGTCTACAATGAGCAGTACTTC. It is translated as CTSSQSGVYNEQYF. The gene calls are TRBV25-1 and TRBJ2-1, with D possibly TRBD2 on 5 matching bases. The J call may not be correct, given that the DNA end is closer to TRBJ2-7. This CDR3 is built from 14 residues. Per the germline V gene, CDR1 is MGHDK and CDR2 is SYGVNS.